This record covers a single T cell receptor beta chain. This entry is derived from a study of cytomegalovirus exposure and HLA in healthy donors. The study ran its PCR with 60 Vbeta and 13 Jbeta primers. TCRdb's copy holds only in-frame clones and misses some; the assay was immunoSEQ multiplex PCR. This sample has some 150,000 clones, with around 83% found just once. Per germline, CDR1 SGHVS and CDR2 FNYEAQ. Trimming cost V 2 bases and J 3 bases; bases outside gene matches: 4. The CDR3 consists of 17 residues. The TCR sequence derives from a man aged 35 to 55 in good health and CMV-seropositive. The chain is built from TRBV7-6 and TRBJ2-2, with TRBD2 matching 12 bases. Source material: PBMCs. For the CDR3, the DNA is TGTGCCAGCAGCTTATTACTAGCGGGAGGTCACACCGGGGAGCTGTTTTTT. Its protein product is CASSLLLAGGHTGELFF.